A single sample is the source of the 22 T cell receptor beta chains below, sequenced in a study of post-analysis software for immune sequencing data. General study findings and limits: TRBV segments more frequent in patients than in controls numbered a few and included TRBV5-6, TRBV5-1 and TRBV20-1.

Their cognate antigens are unknown. Every TCR beta cDNA library bore unique molecular identifiers. TCRdb re-called the PCR reads with MiXCR, one entry per CDR3 protein. The data contain hundreds of thousands of distinct CDR3 sequences, 25% to 30% of them singletons. The sample taken for sequencing was blood. The receptors were sampled from a girl aged 10 to 17 with multiple sclerosis.

This clonotype was observed a few times. V gene TRBV7-2 combines with J gene TRBJ2-6; 9 bases fit TRBD2. V lost 0 bases, J lost 4 bases, and 16 bases stayed unmatched. The CDR3 loop spans 21 amino acids. Germline V CDR1 and CDR2: SGHTA, FQGNSA. This chain's CDR3 is CASSLASSGLAGSWGANVLTF. CDR3 coding DNA: TGTGCCAGCAGCTTAGCGTCGTCGGGACTAGCCGGGTCGTGGGGGGCCAACGTCCTGACTTTC.

This clonotype showed up just a few times. CDR3 in DNA: TGTGCCACGAGATCGCCGGGACAGCATTCCTACGAGCAGTACTTC. Translation: CATRSPGQHSYEQYF. This sequence joins TRBV10-3 and TRBJ2-7; 7 positions match TRBD1. This CDR3 comprises 15 residues. J gave up 1 base and V 10 bases, and 13 bases lay outside the gene matches. CDR1 and CDR2 from the germline V gene are ENHRY and SYGVKD.

This clonotype was counted only a few times. The chain uses TRBV28 and TRBJ2-7; TRBD2 aligns across 7 bases. Germline-derived CDR1 and CDR2 are MDHEN and SYDVKM. V trimming: 6 bases; J trimming: 5 bases; junction bases outside the gene matches: 13. The CDR3 spans 15 residues. The CDR3 here is CASRVVLGGPNEQYF. The DNA for the CDR3 is TGTGCCAGCAGGGTTGTGCTGGGAGGGCCAAACGAGCAGTACTTC.

This clonotype was detected only a few times. The rearrangement joins TRBV12-3 or TRBV12-4 to TRBJ1-1; D is uncertain. V dropped 7 bases and J dropped 5 bases, with 17 bases sitting between them. This CDR3 region has 14 residues. CDR3 sequence reads: CASTAYLRETEAFF. CDR3 coding DNA: TGTGCCAGCACCGCCTACCTAAGGGAGACTGAAGCTTTCTTT.

This clonotype appeared a few times. The chain couples TRBV20-1 to TRBJ2-5; 7 bases fit TRBD1. V gave up 6 bases and J gave up 2 bases; unmatched junction bases: 6. The CDR3 is 13 amino acids. Germline V gene lookup returns CDR1 DFQATT and CDR2 SNEGSKA (reference sequence). CDR3 in amino acids: CSARTQGQETQYF. The DNA for the CDR3 is TGCAGTGCGAGAACACAGGGGCAAGAGACCCAGTACTTC.

At least ten counts were recorded for this clonotype. The chain is built from TRBV28 and TRBJ2-3; no clear D. Trimming stripped 6 bases from V and 0 bases from J, with 1 base between. The CDR3 is 11 residues long. Germline-derived CDR1 and CDR2 are MDHEN and SYDVKM. The CDR3 region has the DNA TGTGCCAGCAGGAGCACAGATACGCAGTATTTT. It specifies CASRSTDTQYF.

V gene TRBV7-9 combines with J gene TRBJ2-3; the D gene is possibly TRBD1 (6 bases). Germline V lookup: CDR1 SEHNR, CDR2 FQNEAQ (reference sequence). The CDR3 runs to 16 residues. V was clipped by 4 bases and J by 0 bases, with 14 bases between them. In nucleotides, the CDR3 is TGTGCCAGCAGCTATACCGGGACAACTAGCACAGATACGCAGTATTTT. As protein: CASSYTGTTSTDTQYF.

This clonotype was seen ten or more times. The chain's CDR3 is CASSLGTRFGEQFF. The CDR3 nucleotides read TGTGCCAGCAGCTTGGGGACTAGGTTTGGTGAGCAGTTCTTC. This chain uses TRBV11-2 with TRBJ2-1; 8 positions match TRBD2. Germline V gene sequence: CDR1 SGHAT, CDR2 FQNNGV. The CDR3 loop spans 14 amino acids. V lost 3 bases, J lost 9 bases, and 7 bases stayed unmatched.

About this clonotype: One end of the junction fails to match germline, which may point to a read error. The rearrangement joins TRBV3-1 to TRBJ1-2, with 7 bases lining up with TRBD1. This CDR3 spans 16 amino acids. Germline loops: CDR1 LGHDT, CDR2 YNNKEL (reference sequence). This CDR3 reads CASGQDPGQSNYGYTF. The CDR3 DNA sequence: TGTGCCAGCGGCCAAGACCCGGGACAGTCTAACTATGGCTACACCTTC.

The table lists this clonotype with a few counts. J is TRBJ2-3 and V is TRBV6-2 or TRBV6-3; 11 nucleotides line up with TRBD2. The germline V gene has CDR1 MNHEY and CDR2 SVGEGT. V dropped 1 base and J dropped 2; count of bases not matched to a gene: 11. This CDR3 comprises 19 residues. This CDR3 reads CASSYWDPGTSGHTDTQYF. The DNA for the CDR3 is TGTGCCAGCAGTTACTGGGACCCCGGGACTAGCGGACACACAGATACGCAGTATTTT.

The chain recombines TRBV11-2 with TRBJ2-1, with D possibly being TRBD1 or TRBD2 (5 bases each). The CDR3 has 15 residues. Germline lookup yields CDR1 SGHAT and CDR2 FQNNGV. V shed 5 bases and J shed 10 bases, with 21 bases lying between them. DNA for the CDR3: TGTGCCAGCAGCCGTTATTGGGACGCAGGCTACGAGCAGTTCTTC. Its translation: CASSRYWDAGYEQFF.

Concerning this clonotype: A junction boundary mismatches the germline segment, possibly from a read error. The gene calls are TRBV7-7 and TRBJ2-5; no clear D gene. This CDR3 contains 13 residues. Per the germline V gene, CDR1 is SSHAT and CDR2 is FNYEAQ (reference sequence). CDR3 coding DNA: TGTGCTAGCAGCTTTGATTTAAGCCGGACCCAGTACTTC. Its translation: CASSFDLSRTQYF.

This clonotype appeared a few times. The chain is built from TRBV6-6 and TRBJ1-1; D is unclear. V was cut by 5 bases and J by 7 bases, with 17 bases left in between. Germline CDR1 reads MNHNY; CDR2 reads SVGAGI (reference sequence). The CDR3 loop spans 14 amino acids. The CDR3 loop reads CASSIRGAALEAFF. CDR3 in DNA: TGTGCCAGCAGTATACGAGGAGCGGCTCTTGAAGCTTTCTTT.

Only a few counts were recorded for this clonotype. This sequence joins TRBV19 and TRBJ1-2, with D perhaps TRBD1 (5 bases). CDR3 size: 14 residues. V was pared by 7 bases and J by 8 bases, with 20 bases between. CDR1 and CDR2 from the germline V gene are LNHDA and SQIVND (reference sequence). CDR3 amino acids: CASNRAGRIDGYTF. CDR3 coding DNA: TGTGCCAGTAATAGGGCGGGGCGGATAGACGGCTACACCTTC.

A note on this clonotype: Mismatch with germline at one junction end may stem from a read error. This chain links TRBV15 with TRBJ2-1, with a possible D match to TRBD1 (5 bases). This CDR3 region has 14 residues. Germline V gene data show CDR1 as LNHNV and CDR2 as YYDKDF (reference sequence). DNA of the CDR3: TGTGCCACCAGCAGAGTTAGACAGTACAATGAGCAGTGCTTC. It translates to CATSRVRQYNEQCF.

V gene TRBV3-1 combines with J gene TRBJ2-1, with TRBD2 matching over 11 bases. Germline lookup yields CDR1 LGHDT and CDR2 YNNKEL (reference sequence). The CDR3 totals 15 residues. J gave up 6 bases and V 5 bases, and 6 bases lay outside the gene matches. The CDR3 DNA is TGTGCCAGCAGCGGTAGCGGGAGGGCCATCAATGAGCAGTTCTTC. Translated: CASSGSGRAINEQFF.

This clonotype was picked up a small number of times. The chain links TRBV6-4 to TRBJ2-3; D tentatively reads TRBD1 or TRBD2 (5 bases each). The germline V and J ends were trimmed by 0 bases and 4 bases, with 8 bases remaining between them. Germline CDR1 is MRHNA and CDR2 is SNTAGT. CDR3 length: 14 residues. In DNA form, the CDR3 reads TGTGCCAGCAGTGACTCCAGGGACCCAGATACGCAGTATTTT. This encodes CASSDSRDPDTQYF.

The chain joins TRBV6-5 to TRBJ1-4, with 7 bases lining up with TRBD1. CDR1 is MNHEY, CDR2 SVGAGI, per germline. The ends lost 6 bases at V and 7 bases at J; junction bases unmatched: 8. The CDR3 runs 14 residues. For the CDR3, the DNA is TGTGCCAGCAGCCGACAGGGCGCGCGTGAAAAACTGTTTTTT. Protein: CASSRQGAREKLFF.

Concerning this clonotype: Compared with germline, one end of the junction differs, possibly owing to a read error. The rearrangement links TRBV20-1 to TRBJ2-3; D gene unclear. The CDR3 contains 16 residues. CDR1 DFQATT and CDR2 SNEGSKA come from the germline V gene (reference sequence). CDR3 region: CNARDRWPLPTDTQYF. The CDR3 nucleotides are TGCAATGCTAGAGATCGGTGGCCACTACCCACAGATACGCAGTATTTT.

The chain couples TRBV21-1 to TRBJ1-2; TRBD1 is the table's D call and was not checked against the DNA. TRBV21-1 is a documented pseudogene. The CDR3 has 15 amino acids. CDR3 sequence: CASSKAETGHYGYTF. CDR3 in DNA: TGTGCCAGCAGCAAAGCGGAGACGGGACACTATGGCTACACCTTC.

This rearrangement joins TRBV5-1 to TRBJ1-4; 8 positions agree with TRBD1. In germline, CDR1 is SGHRS, CDR2 YFSETQ. CDR3 size: 15 residues. The ends lost 4 bases at V and 6 bases at J; junction bases unmatched: 8. CDR3 DNA sequence: TGCGCCAGCAGCCCCCAGACAGGGGCGGATGAAAAACTGTTTTTT. Translation: CASSPQTGADEKLFF.

This clonotype was seen a handful of times. This chain joins TRBV6-2 or TRBV6-3 and TRBJ2-7; a possible D gene is TRBD2 (5 bases). Germline V gives CDR1 MNHEY, CDR2 SVGEGT. Trimming pared 7 bases from V and 4 bases from J, leaving 17 bases between. CDR3 length: 14 amino acids. The CDR3 sequence is CASTPPGSTYEQYF. DNA of the CDR3: TGTGCCAGCACTCCCCCGGGGTCCACTTACGAGCAGTACTTC.